The clone carrying this T cell receptor beta chain was counted a single time. Its matching antigen is unknown. It was with a sample-barcoded 5' primer and a J-beta primer mix that a second PCR of about 7 to 12 cycles was run. Every sample gave at least 2.5 million paired-end reads containing CDR3. A single record per CDR3 protein comes from TCRdb applying MiXCR to the 5' RACE reads. The sample holds about 1.8 million distinct CDR3 sequences, approximately 50% seen once. These data come from a study of blood T cells in healthy people across ages. Study-level findings and limits: Leaving the PBMCs unsorted stopped any conclusive comparison of naive versus antigen-experienced cells.

Sequencing was done on a sample of blood. The receptor was isolated from a middle-aged woman in good health.

The CDR3 coding sequence is TGCAGCGTTGAAGTATATACAGGGCTGAACACTGAAGCTTTCTTT. Translation: CSVEVYTGLNTEAFF. The J gene is TRBJ1-1, the V gene TRBV29-1; tentatively, D is TRBD1 (6 bases). CDR1 and CDR2 (germline): SQVTM, ANQGSEA. CDR3 length: 15 amino acids. Trimming left V 1 base short and J 0 bases short, with 12 bases between.